Following are 8 T cell receptor beta chains from one sample sequenced in a study of identical twins. TCRdb ran MiXCR on the 5' RACE reads and lists one entry per CDR3 protein. The data show roughly 500,000 distinct CDR3 sequences, around 20% seen once. The data also belong to a second study, concerning T cells expressing NK-cell markers.

Sequencing input: CD4+ T cells sorted from blood. These receptors were collected from a woman aged 18-30 years in good health.

The rearrangement uses TRBV20-1 and TRBJ1-6; TRBD1 agrees at 8 bases. Germline V lookup: CDR1 DFQATT, CDR2 SNEGSKA (reference sequence). This CDR3 has 14 amino acids. V lost 6 bases, J lost 3 bases, and 4 bases stayed unmatched. The CDR3 DNA reads TGCAGTGCGCCGGGGACAGGCTATAATTCACCCCTCCACTTT. As protein: CSAPGTGYNSPLHF.

The V gene is TRBV2, the J gene TRBJ2-2, with D tentatively TRBD1 (5 bases). The CDR3 totals 15 residues. Germline V gene lookup returns CDR1 SNHLY and CDR2 FYNNEI. The V gene lost 2 bases and the J gene lost 5 bases, with 12 bases spanning the gap. For the CDR3, the DNA is TGTGCCAGCAGTGAAAGTGGGGCGAGAACCGGGGAGCTGTTTTTT. This translates into CASSESGARTGELFF.

V is TRBV7-9 and J is TRBJ1-4; 7 positions match TRBD1. The CDR3 has 15 amino acids. The germline V gene has CDR1 SEHNR and CDR2 FQNEAQ (reference sequence). The V gene end was trimmed by 5 bases and the J gene end by 7 bases; junction bases not matched to a gene: 10. The CDR3 sequence: CASSLRDRGPEKLFF. Here the CDR3 DNA reads TGTGCCAGCAGCCTAAGGGACAGAGGACCTGAAAAACTGTTTTTT.

There are a few counts of this clonotype. The chain employs TRBV11-2 and TRBJ2-1, with TRBD2 matching 10 bases. Germline CDR1 SGHAT, CDR2 FQNNGV. V was pared by 6 bases and J by 4 bases, with 6 bases of the junction left unmatched. The CDR3 sequence is 15 residues long. The CDR3 loop reads CASSLTSGKYNEQFF. CDR3 DNA sequence: TGTGCCAGCAGTCTTACTAGCGGGAAATACAATGAGCAGTTCTTC.

V gene TRBV4-2 combines with J gene TRBJ2-1, with 9 bases matching TRBD2. The V gene end was trimmed by 2 bases and the J gene end by 4 bases; junction bases not matched to a gene: 3. Germline values: CDR1 LGHNA, CDR2 YNFKEQ. The CDR3 totals 15 residues. DNA for the CDR3: TGTGCCAGCAGCCAATCGACTAGCGGATACAATGAGCAGTTCTTC. It is translated as CASSQSTSGYNEQFF.

The chain uses TRBV10-2 and TRBJ1-1, with TRBD1 matching over 8 bases. Per germline, CDR1 WSHSY and CDR2 SAAADI. The CDR3 is 12 amino acids. V lost 6 bases to trimming and J lost 6 bases; unmatched junction nucleotides: 3. CDR3: CASSKTGAEAFF. The CDR3 bases are TGCGCCAGCAGCAAGACAGGGGCTGAAGCTTTCTTT.

The sample holds many counts of this clonotype. The CDR3, as DNA: TGTGCCAGCAGCCAGGGGCTCCTATACAATGAGCAGTTCTTC. Translating gives CASSQGLLYNEQFF. The chain uses TRBV12-3 or TRBV12-4 and TRBJ2-1; tentative D call: TRBD1 (6 bases). The CDR3 consists of 14 residues. V was cut by 6 bases and J by 4 bases, with 13 bases left in between.

The sample holds a few counts of this clonotype. This chain joins TRBV29-1 and TRBJ1-5, with 7 positions matching TRBD1. CDR3 length equals 14 residues. CDR1 and CDR2 (germline): SQVTM, ANQGSEA. Losses at the gene ends were 2 bases for V and 5 bases for J; bases not matched to a gene: 6. The CDR3 DNA is TGCAGCGTTGAATGCATGACAGGGCATCAGCCCCAGCATTTT. It is translated as CSVECMTGHQPQHF.